The 18 T cell receptor beta chains listed next were all sequenced from one sample in a study of beta chain features in type 1 diabetes. Study-level findings and limits: Type 1 diabetes patients showed a moderate but significant shortening of TCRB CDR3s in all four CD4+ subsets.

No antigen has been identified for these receptors. All of the isolated RNA was reverse transcribed, so expressed TCRB transcripts were sequenced. Only in-frame clones appear in the TCRdb table, and some are missing; sequencing was by immunoSEQ multiplex PCR. The sample has 150,000 to 200,000 clones, around 63% seen once; the top ten hold roughly 0.089%. Specimen: naive CD4+ T cells from blood. Receptors were obtained from a young man with type 1 diabetes.

The chain joins TRBV7-2 to TRBJ2-7; 10 nucleotides align to TRBD1. Per germline, CDR1 SGHTA and CDR2 FQGNSA. The V and J ends lost 0 bases and 7 bases, in that order; junction bases with no gene match: 6. The CDR3 has 15 residues. As DNA, the CDR3 is TGTGCCAGCAGCTTAGCCCCGGGACAGGGGTGGGAGCAGTACTTC. Translated: CASSLAPGQGWEQYF.

This chain joins TRBV5-1 and TRBJ2-2; D not certain. Germline CDR1 and CDR2: SGHRS and YFSETQ. The CDR3 is 16 residues long. Trimming stripped 1 base from V and 0 bases from J, with 10 bases between. In DNA form, the CDR3 reads TGCGCCAGCAGCTTGACGGCGGTCGCGAACACCGGGGAGCTGTTTTTT. It translates to CASSLTAVANTGELFF.

This chain joins TRBV18 and TRBJ2-3; D is undetermined. The germline V gene encodes CDR1 KGHSH and CDR2 LQKENI. Between the trimmed V and J ends, which lost 0 bases and 2 bases, there was a span of 6 bases. This CDR3 contains 14 residues. DNA for the CDR3: TGTGCCAGCTCACCACCAGGATTCACAGATACGCAGTATTTT. It is translated as CASSPPGFTDTQYF.

CDR3 DNA: TGTGCCAGCAGCCGACAGGGCCAAGAGACCCAGTACTTC. Protein sequence: CASSRQGQETQYF. This chain links TRBV5-6 with TRBJ2-5, with 7 bases lining up with TRBD1. Germline CDR1 SGHDT, CDR2 YYEEEE. The V and J ends lost 4 bases and 1 base, in that order; junction bases with no gene match: 1. The CDR3 extends over 13 amino acids. The full variable domain, completed using reference TRBV5-6 and TRBJ2-5, is DAGVTQSPTHLIKTRGQQVTLRCSPKSGHDTVSWYQQALGQGPQFIFQYYEEEERQRGNFPDRFSGHQFPNYSSELNVNALLLGDSALYLCASSRQGQETQYFGPGTRLLVL.

This clone was recorded only once. This chain uses TRBV9 with TRBJ1-1, with D unclear. Germline V CDR1 and CDR2: SGDLS, YYNGEE. V gave up 0 bases and J gave up 0 bases, with 9 bases separating them. The CDR3 is 15 residues long. Here the CDR3 reads CASSVESGLNTEAFF. CDR3 in DNA: TGTGCCAGCAGCGTAGAATCAGGACTGAACACTGAAGCTTTCTTT.

The chain combines TRBV7-9 with TRBJ2-7, with D tentatively TRBD2 (5 bases). CDR1 SEHNR and CDR2 FQNEAQ come from the germline V gene (reference sequence). Trimming stripped 5 bases from V and 5 bases from J, with 22 bases between. There are 16 residues in the CDR3. The CDR3 bases are TGTGCCAGCAGCAGAGATGGAGGAGGCATTCGAAACGAGCAGTACTTC. Amino acids: CASSRDGGGIRNEQYF. The full variable domain, rest sourced from reference TRBV7-9 and TRBJ2-7, is DTGVSQNPRHKITKRGQNVTFRCDPISEHNRLYWYRQTLGQGPEFLTYFQNEAQLEKSRLLSDRFSAERPKGSFSTLEIQRTEQGDSAMYLCASSRDGGGIRNEQYFGPGTRLTVT.

The J gene is TRBJ2-7, the V gene TRBV13, with D possibly called TRBD1 or TRBD2 (5 bases each). CDR1 and CDR2 from the germline V gene are PRHDT and FYEKMQ (reference sequence). The CDR3 has 14 amino acids. V was cut by 3 bases and J by 6 bases, with 15 bases left in between. CDR3 amino acids: CASSFGAPRSEQYF. The CDR3 coding sequence is TGTGCCAGCAGCTTCGGGGCGCCCCGCTCCGAGCAGTACTTC.

The rearrangement joins TRBV30 to TRBJ2-3; possibly TRBD2 for D (5 bases). Looked up from germline, CDR1 is GTSNPN and CDR2 is SVGIG (reference sequence). V was clipped by 0 bases and J by 3 bases, with 10 bases between them. The length of the CDR3 is 14 residues. In nucleotides, the CDR3 is TGTGCCTGGAGTGTTTCGGGGAGTACAGATACGCAGTATTTT. Amino acids: CAWSVSGSTDTQYF.

The chain recombines TRBV28 with TRBJ2-1, with D tentatively TRBD1 or TRBD2 (5 bases each). CDR1 MDHEN and CDR2 SYDVKM come from the germline V gene. Between the trimmed V and J ends, which lost 4 bases and 7 bases, there was a span of 11 bases. This CDR3 spans 13 amino acids. The CDR3 sequence is CASSSRWGNEQFF. The CDR3, as DNA: TGTGCCAGCAGTTCCCGATGGGGGAATGAGCAGTTCTTC.

The chain carries TRBV9 and TRBJ2-5, with a tentative D call TRBD1 (6 bases). The CDR3 extends over 14 amino acids. Germline CDR1 is SGDLS and CDR2 is YYNGEE. Trimming left V 0 bases short and J 0 bases short, with 6 bases between. CDR3 amino acids: CASSVGTDQETQYF. CDR3 in DNA: TGTGCCAGCAGCGTAGGGACAGACCAAGAGACCCAGTACTTC.

The V and J genes are TRBV28 and TRBJ2-3; no reliable D call. The CDR3 has 12 amino acids. V was shortened by 6 bases and J by 4 bases, with 8 bases between the two germline ends. Germline assignment: CDR1 MDHEN and CDR2 SYDVKM. Here the CDR3 reads CASRDWADTQYF. CDR3 in DNA: TGTGCCAGCAGAGACTGGGCAGATACGCAGTATTTT.

V is TRBV9 and J is TRBJ2-5; D call uncertain. V lost 5 bases and J lost 2, with 16 bases in between. CDR1 and CDR2 from the germline V gene are SGDLS and YYNGEE. The CDR3 length is 15 residues. CDR3 loop: CASRRSIGTQETQYF. The CDR3, as DNA: TGTGCCAGCAGACGGTCCATAGGTACTCAAGAGACCCAGTACTTC.

This clone has more than one count but fewer than ten. The chain carries TRBV5-1 and TRBJ2-5; 10 bases match TRBD1. Germline V gives CDR1 SGHRS, CDR2 YFSETQ. V gave up 6 bases and J gave up 4 bases; unmatched junction bases: 6. The CDR3 consists of 14 residues. The CDR3 sequence: CASTGTGVAETQYF. For the CDR3, the DNA is TGCGCCAGCACAGGGACAGGGGTAGCAGAGACCCAGTACTTC.

CDR3 nucleotides: TGCAGCGTCGGACCTCTCCAAGGACAGGGGATTGGAGAGACCCAGTACTTC. The encoded protein is CSVGPLQGQGIGETQYF. The chain recombines TRBV29-1 with TRBJ2-5, with 9 bases fitting TRBD1. The germline V gene has CDR1 SQVTM and CDR2 ANQGSEA. V dropped 6 bases and J dropped 4; count of bases not matched to a gene: 18. This CDR3 has 17 residues.

This chain joins TRBV30 and TRBJ2-5, with TRBD2 matching 11 bases. With V trimmed by 5 bases and J by 2 bases, 4 bases remained unmatched. Germline V CDR1 and CDR2: GTSNPN, SVGIG (reference sequence). CDR3 length: 14 amino acids. The CDR3 is CAWSSGGSQETQYF. CDR3 nucleotide sequence: TGTGCCTGGTCTAGCGGGGGGTCACAAGAGACCCAGTACTTC.

The chain joins TRBV29-1 to TRBJ2-3; a weak D match, TRBD1 (6 bases). Germline-derived CDR1 and CDR2 are SQVTM and ANQGSEA. The ends were cut back, 8 bases at V and 4 bases at J, with 16 bases in the middle. The CDR3 has 13 amino acids. CDR3 sequence reads: CSFNRVGSDTQYF. CDR3 DNA sequence: TGCAGCTTCAACAGGGTGGGGTCAGATACGCAGTATTTT.

The chain combines TRBV5-1 with TRBJ2-7; D uncertain. Per the germline V gene, CDR1 is SGHRS and CDR2 is YFSETQ. The CDR3 is made up of 12 amino acids. Trimming removed 0 bases at V and 6 bases at J, with 7 bases between. CDR3 residues: CASSLVLGEQYF. As DNA, the CDR3 is TGCGCCAGCAGCTTGGTATTAGGCGAGCAGTACTTC.

Notes on this clone: The germline gene is not matched at one end of the junction; a read error may be the cause. This rearrangement joins TRBV7-9 to TRBJ2-7, with TRBD1 matching over 11 bases. Per germline, CDR1 SEHNR and CDR2 FQNEAQ (reference sequence). This CDR3 contains 11 residues. This chain's CDR3 is CASSLEGTGGF. As DNA, the CDR3 is TGTGCCAGCAGCTTAGAGGGGACAGGGGGCTTC.